A selection of T cell receptor beta chains follows, all from one sample in a study of a mutant IDH1 vaccine in newly diagnosed glioma. Antigens of these TCRs are unknown. Some clones are missing from TCRdb's copy, which holds only in-frame ones; the method was immunoSEQ multiplex PCR. The table shows 35,000 to 50,000 clones, with around 92% occurring only once. The specimen comprised PBMCs, sampled from a glioma patient whose treatment included an IDH1 peptide vaccine. The receptor set was obtained from a man aged 50-60 years with glioma. Each CDR3 is given with its conserved first and last residue. Clone size is not always given. Where it is, it says once, few, many or a class for expanded clones.

abundance: .; j_gene: TRBJ2-3; v_gene: TRBV9; CDR3aa: CASSVVAAGADTQYF
abundance: .; j_gene: TRBJ1-3; v_gene: TRBV28; CDR3aa: CASSSWDSGNTIYF
abundance: .; j_gene: TRBJ2-7; v_gene: TRBV7-9; CDR3aa: CASSPGTSGGARNEQYF
abundance: .; j_gene: TRBJ1-2; v_gene: TRBV28; CDR3aa: CASSLSVQGTNYGYTF
abundance: .; j_gene: TRBJ2-1; v_gene: TRBV19; CDR3aa: CASSVGQYNEQFF
abundance: .; j_gene: TRBJ1-2; v_gene: TRBV4-3; CDR3aa: CASSRTDGDYGYTF
abundance: .; j_gene: TRBJ1-5; v_gene: TRBV6-6; CDR3aa: CASSTAGVNNQPQHF
abundance: .; j_gene: TRBJ2-5; v_gene: TRBV7-2; CDR3aa: CASSLGRGVPRETQYF
abundance: .; j_gene: TRBJ2-1; v_gene: TRBV30; CDR3aa: CAWRWVAVKNEQFF
abundance: .; j_gene: TRBJ1-5; v_gene: TRBV7-2; CDR3aa: CASSLLGDQPQHF
abundance: .; j_gene: TRBJ2-5; v_gene: TRBV11-1; CDR3aa: CASSLLPGDQETQYF
abundance: few; j_gene: TRBJ2-7; v_gene: TRBV15; CDR3aa: CATSLDYRENYEQYF
abundance: .; j_gene: TRBJ2-3; v_gene: TRBV7-3; CDR3aa: CASSSLTGGSDTQYF
abundance: .; j_gene: .; v_gene: TRBV29-1; CDR3aa: CSVRRGTAYEQYF
abundance: .; j_gene: TRBJ1-2; v_gene: TRBV10-3; CDR3aa: CAISGPPGGGPMGYTF
abundance: .; j_gene: TRBJ2-7; v_gene: TRBV18; CDR3aa: CASSPAGTGALYEQYF
abundance: once; j_gene: TRBJ1-5; v_gene: TRBV6-6; CDR3aa: CASSYPSSNQPQHF
abundance: .; j_gene: TRBJ2-7; v_gene: TRBV6-1; CDR3aa: CASSEGVHEQYF
abundance: .; j_gene: TRBJ2-1; v_gene: TRBV11-2; CDR3aa: CASSYMAGGEKNEQFF
abundance: once; j_gene: TRBJ2-7; v_gene: TRBV6-5; CDR3aa: CASTSPGSRGEQYF
abundance: .; j_gene: TRBJ2-1; v_gene: TRBV4-1; CDR3aa: CASSHTGARDEQFF
abundance: .; j_gene: TRBJ1-2; v_gene: TRBV18; CDR3aa: CASSPTGENYGYTF
abundance: .; j_gene: TRBJ2-7; v_gene: TRBV4-1; CDR3aa: CASSQNTGSPYEQYF
abundance: .; j_gene: TRBJ1-2; v_gene: TRBV7-9; CDR3aa: CASSSGAWTGFNYGYTF
abundance: .; j_gene: TRBJ2-5; v_gene: TRBV7-3; CDR3aa: CASSPGAQGTQYF
abundance: .; j_gene: TRBJ2-7; v_gene: TRBV5-4; CDR3aa: CASSLIGRVSHEQYF
abundance: .; j_gene: TRBJ2-4; v_gene: TRBV27; CDR3aa: CASSFYSGDIQYF
abundance: .; j_gene: TRBJ2-5; v_gene: TRBV5-4; CDR3aa: CASSPGTVQETQYF
abundance: .; j_gene: TRBJ2-5; v_gene: TRBV4-3; CDR3aa: CASSQHRGETQYF
abundance: once; j_gene: TRBJ1-1; v_gene: TRBV5-6; CDR3aa: CASSKTGSEAFF
abundance: .; j_gene: TRBJ1-1; v_gene: TRBV27; CDR3aa: CASSFTGRNTEAFF
abundance: .; j_gene: TRBJ1-2; v_gene: TRBV29-1; CDR3aa: CSSQGQGYGYTF
abundance: .; j_gene: TRBJ2-1; v_gene: TRBV19; CDR3aa: CASSNTGQSLGTQFF
abundance: .; j_gene: TRBJ1-2; v_gene: TRBV29-1; CDR3aa: CSVDLRGHGYTF
abundance: .; j_gene: TRBJ2-1; v_gene: TRBV19; CDR3aa: CATRTGTGIYNEQFF
abundance: .; j_gene: TRBJ1-2; v_gene: TRBV19; CDR3aa: CASSISRNYGYTF
abundance: .; j_gene: TRBJ2-7; v_gene: TRBV7-9; CDR3aa: CASSSPGTLYEQYF
abundance: .; j_gene: TRBJ2-2; v_gene: TRBV18; CDR3aa: CASSPQRTGENTGELFF
abundance: few; j_gene: TRBJ2-3; v_gene: TRBV7-2; CDR3aa: CASSLVASGTDTQYF
abundance: once; j_gene: TRBJ2-2; v_gene: TRBV7-2; CDR3aa: CASSQGLAGPSGELFF
abundance: .; j_gene: TRBJ2-4; v_gene: TRBV9; CDR3aa: CASSSTRDREDIQYF
abundance: .; j_gene: TRBJ1-5; v_gene: TRBV19; CDR3aa: CASSIDRGGAGGNQPQHF
abundance: .; j_gene: TRBJ1-1; v_gene: TRBV28; CDR3aa: CASGSGGANLETEAFF
abundance: .; j_gene: TRBJ1-3; v_gene: TRBV5-5; CDR3aa: CASSLDGASGNTIYF
abundance: once; j_gene: TRBJ1-2; v_gene: TRBV28; CDR3aa: CATGLRRGNYGYTF
abundance: .; j_gene: TRBJ1-5; v_gene: TRBV7-9; CDR3aa: CASSLSGPGALSNQPQHF
abundance: once; j_gene: TRBJ2-1; v_gene: TRBV4-3; CDR3aa: CASSQDTAANEQFF
abundance: .; j_gene: TRBJ1-2; v_gene: TRBV4-3; CDR3aa: CASSQDVTPRYGYTF
abundance: .; j_gene: TRBJ1-2; v_gene: TRBV30; CDR3aa: CAWSARTGGSRGYTF
abundance: .; j_gene: TRBJ1-4; v_gene: TRBV30; CDR3aa: CAWSKRQGDEKLFF